This T cell receptor beta chain comes out of a study of CD8+ T cells in alopecia areata. The germline gives CDR1 GTSNPN, CDR2 SVGIG (reference sequence). The CDR3 has 13 residues. Trimming took off 0 bases at V and 9 bases at J, with 15 bases between the two ends. In each case, RNA was isolated and then reverse transcribed into cDNA as the sequencing template. Clones were sequenced by immunoSEQ multiplex PCR, and TCRdb holds only the in-frame ones, with some missing. The table lists under 250,000 clones, approximately 52% of them singletons. There are a few counts of this clone. From alopecia areata patients, lesional scalp punch biopsies and peripheral blood were collected.

Material: CD4+ T cells sorted from blood, obtained at week 0. The clonotype comes from a human donor with alopecia areata. This rearrangement joins TRBV30 to TRBJ2-7, with D perhaps TRBD2 (6 bases). This CDR3 is CAWSVGSYGGQYF. The CDR3 DNA is TGTGCCTGGAGTGTGGGTAGCTACGGGGGGCAGTACTTC.